This T cell receptor beta chain was sequenced for a study of cytomegalovirus exposure and HLA in healthy donors. General study results and limits: According to reports, the classifier identified cytomegalovirus status with high specificity and sensitivity. Most TCR sequences were uncommon, yet certain public TCRs appeared in many donors.

Details on this clone: Antigen: not known.

Germline-derived CDR1 and CDR2 are SGHDT and YYEEEE. The CDR3 is made up of 15 amino acids. V shed 7 bases and J shed 1 base, with 16 bases lying between them. The method was immunoSEQ multiplex PCR; TCRdb's version includes in-frame clones alone and lacks a portion of them. The sample has hundreds of thousands of clones, more than 80% seen once. The receptor was isolated from a woman aged 18-29 years in good health and CMV-seronegative. The V gene is TRBV5-6, the J gene TRBJ2-3; no firm D call. Sequences were obtained from PBMCs. As DNA, the CDR3 is TGTGCCAGCCTCACCGTCAGCGAGGGCACAGATACGCAGTATTTT. Translation: CASLTVSEGTDTQYF.